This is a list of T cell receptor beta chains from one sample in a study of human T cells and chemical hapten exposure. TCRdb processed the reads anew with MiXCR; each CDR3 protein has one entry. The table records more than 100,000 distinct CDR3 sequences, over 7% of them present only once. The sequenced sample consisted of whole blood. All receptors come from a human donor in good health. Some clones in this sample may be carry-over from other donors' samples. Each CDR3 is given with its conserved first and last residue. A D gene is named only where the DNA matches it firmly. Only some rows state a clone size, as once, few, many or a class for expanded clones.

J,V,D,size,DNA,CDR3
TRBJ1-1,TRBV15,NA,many,TGTGCCACCAGCAGTTGGGGTACCGGAGCTTTCTTT,CATSSWGTGAFF
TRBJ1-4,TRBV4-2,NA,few,TGTGCCAGCAGCCAAGAATTTGTGGGAGGAGTCGAAAAACTGTTTTTT,CASSQEFVGGVEKLFF
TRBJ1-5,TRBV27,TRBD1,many,TGTGCCAGCAGTATCACAGGGGGCGTGGGTCAGCCCCAGCATTTT,CASSITGGVGQPQHF
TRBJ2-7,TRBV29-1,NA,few,TGCAGCGTTCTGACCGGGACGGGAACCTACGAGCAGTACTTC,CSVLTGTGTYEQYF
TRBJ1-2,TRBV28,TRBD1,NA,TGTGCCAGCAGTTTAACAGGGGAACTACGAAACTATGGCTACACCTTC,CASSLTGELRNYGYTF
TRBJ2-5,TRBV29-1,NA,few,TGCAGCGTTGCGGACAGCTTCCAAGAGACCCAGTACTTC,CSVADSFQETQYF
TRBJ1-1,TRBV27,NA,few,TGTGCCAGCAGTTTAGGGTCAGTGAACACTGAAGCTTTCTTT,CASSLGSVNTEAFF
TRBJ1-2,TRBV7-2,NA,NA,TGTGCCAGCAGCTTAGCTTTGGCAGATGGCTACACCTTC,CASSLALADGYTF
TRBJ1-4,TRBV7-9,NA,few,TGTGCCAGCAGCTACCGAGGCAGGGGAGGCGAAAAACTGTTTTTT,CASSYRGRGGEKLFF
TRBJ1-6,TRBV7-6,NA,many,TGTGCCAGCAGCGATGCCCCAAGCTCCTATAATTCACCCCTCCACTTT,CASSDAPSSYNSPLHF
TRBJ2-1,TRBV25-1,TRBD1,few,TGTGCCAGCGCCGAGGGACAGGAGGCGTACAATGAGCAGTTCTTC,CASAEGQEAYNEQFF
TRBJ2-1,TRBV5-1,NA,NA,TGCGCCAGCAGCTTGCGGGACGAGGAGCAGTTCTTC,CASSLRDEEQFF
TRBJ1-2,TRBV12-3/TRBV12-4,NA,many,TGTGCCAGCACGTCCGGACAGTATCACGGCTACACCTTC,CASTSGQYHGYTF
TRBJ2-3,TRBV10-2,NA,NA,TGCGCCAGCAGTGAGTTCTCTAGCACAGATACGCAGTATTTT,CASSEFSSTDTQYF
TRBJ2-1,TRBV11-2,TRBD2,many,TGTGCCAGCAGCCCTCCGGGACTAGTAGAGGATGAGCAGTTCTTC,CASSPPGLVEDEQFF
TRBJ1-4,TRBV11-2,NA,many,TGTGCCAGCAGCTTAGATATCAGGGCTCACGAAAAACTGTTTTTT,CASSLDIRAHEKLFF
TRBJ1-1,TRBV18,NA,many,TGTGCCAGCTCACGCGACCGGGCCCTGAACACTGAAGCTTTCTTT,CASSRDRALNTEAFF
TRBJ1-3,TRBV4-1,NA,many,TGCGCCAGCAGCCAAGCGGAAGGGCCAGGGCATGGAAACACCATATATTTT,CASSQAEGPGHGNTIYF
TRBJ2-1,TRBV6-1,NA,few,TGTGCCAGCAGTACCCCCCACAATGAGCAGTTCTTC,CASSTPHNEQFF
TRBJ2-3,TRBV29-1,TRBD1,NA,TGCAGCGTTGTACCCAGGGGGACAGATACGCAGTATTTT,CSVVPRGTDTQYF
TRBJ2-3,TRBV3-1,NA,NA,TGTGCCAGCAGCCAAGAAGCCCTAGGGGGCACAGATACGCAGTATTTT,CASSQEALGGTDTQYF
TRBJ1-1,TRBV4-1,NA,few,TGCGCCAGCAGCCAAGAGCGGCAGGACGCTGAAGCTTTCTTT,CASSQERQDAEAFF
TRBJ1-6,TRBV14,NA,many,TGTGCCAGCAGCCAAGGGAGCTCCTATAATTCACCCCTCCACTTT,CASSQGSSYNSPLHF
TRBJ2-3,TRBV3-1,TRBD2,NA,TGTGCCAGCAGCCAAACTAGCGGGGGGTTCACAGATACGCAGTATTTT,CASSQTSGGFTDTQYF